This entry is about one T cell receptor beta chain. The sample comes from a study of blood T cell repertoires in COVID-19. Study as a whole: Collection of acute and convalescent COVID-19 samples took place in the United States, Italy and Spain.

Authors' methods: Amplified reference gene primers provided the basis for estimating nucleated cell counts. Clones were read by immunoSEQ multiplex PCR, and TCRdb kept only the in-frame ones, dropping some. V and J calls and clone size are those listed in that table; D and trimming were worked out from the DNA. The sample shows over 200,000 clones, 65% to 90% of them seen only once. CDR3 length: 15 residues. Germline loops: CDR1 MNHNS, CDR2 SASEGT. V was clipped by 1 base and J by 9 bases; unmatched bases: 10. The gene calls are TRBV6-1 and TRBJ2-7, with TRBD2 identical over 9 bases. This receptor was identified in a human donor in a cohort sampled during active COVID-19. Sequences were obtained from peripheral blood. CDR3 nucleotides: TGTGCCAGCAGTGAAGAGTTAGCGGGAGTTAAACGGCAGTACTTC. Protein product: CASSEELAGVKRQYF.